This is a list of T cell receptor beta chains from one sample in a study of T cells after yellow fever vaccination. Each CDR3 protein gets one entry after TCRdb re-called the 5' RACE reads with MiXCR. Of nearly 350,000 distinct CDR3 sequences listed, about 7.8% are singletons. Sequenced material: PBMCs, taken roughly seven weeks after the first yellow fever vaccination. The receptors here all came from a man aged 18 to 35 who received the YFV17D yellow fever vaccine. The CDR3 runs from the conserved cysteine through the conserved F or W.

v_gene,CDR3aa
TRBV4-1,CASSLHAGAGGWDTQYF
TRBV7-9,CASTPVPYNEQFF
TRBV10-3,CAISESGGMTEAFF
TRBV5-1,CASSLGQGFSYEQYF
TRBV7-2,CASSPSPGGTDTQYF
TRBV3-1,CASSQVGLAGEYEQFF
TRBV5-1,CASSLRRTGELFF
TRBV30,CAWSVGGLGGELFF
TRBV20-1,CCASSFAGGNTGELFF
TRBV7-9,CASSLQGARTEAFF
TRBV20-1,CSASFLAGGLNEQFF
TRBV4-2,CASSPGGSTLSFAKNIQYF
TRBV5-1,CASSLGEQGTQYF
TRBV29-1,CSVVWGDTQYF
TRBV5-1,CASSRTDISGANVLTF
TRBV19,CASSILPGQGASGYTF
TRBV7-3,CASSPLAGGAGELFF
TRBV2,CASSEAMRRTEAFF
TRBV9,CASSVDHFGTATEAFF
TRBV7-9,CASSFRGTWETQYF
TRBV4-1,CASSLRLENTEAFF
TRBV15,CATSRDEGTGGSEQYF
TRBV18,CASSPPDRDILNTEAFF
TRBV6-6,CASSYSDTDTQYF
TRBV6-1,CASRKTGLNQPQHF
TRBV7-3,CASSLDGGETQYF
TRBV20-1,CSAREANTEAFF
TRBV24-1,CATSDPTGDREETQYF